The next 6 T cell receptor beta chains were all read from a single sample in a study of T cell changes during pregnancy in multiple sclerosis. Data came from immunoSEQ multiplex PCR; TCRdb stores just in-frame clones and leaves some out. The sample lists 20,000 to 25,000 clones; roughly 90% were seen once. The specimen comprised CD4+ T cells from peripheral blood mononuclear cells, sampled in the third trimester of pregnancy. Receptor source: a female donor with multiple sclerosis, enrolled in a pregnancy study.

The chain couples TRBV10-2 to TRBJ2-1; a weak D match, TRBD2 (6 bases). Trimming shortened V by 8 bases and J by 0 bases, and 8 bases separated the two germline ends. The germline V gene has CDR1 WSHSY and CDR2 SAAADI. The CDR3 is 13 residues long. The CDR3 DNA is TGCGCCAGCGGGGGGAGCTCCTACAATGAGCAGTTCTTC. Its protein product is CASGGSSYNEQFF.

The V call is TRBV5-1, the J call TRBJ1-1; 7 bases line up with TRBD1. The CDR3 is made up of 14 amino acids. Germline V CDR1 and CDR2: SGHRS, YFSETQ. Germline trimming cut 1 base from V and 5 bases from J; bases unmatched to any gene: 5. The CDR3 spells CASSLTGDRTEAFF. The CDR3 bases are TGCGCCAGCAGCTTGACAGGGGATAGGACTGAAGCTTTCTTT.

The chain links TRBV19 to TRBJ2-3; D perhaps matches TRBD2 (5 bases). The CDR3 contains 18 residues. Germline V gene lookup returns CDR1 LNHDA and CDR2 SQIVND (reference sequence). Trimming took 5 bases from V and 0 from J, leaving 21 bases between them. CDR3 in amino acids: CASSLNPRSRVSTDTQYF. Written as DNA, the CDR3 is TGTGCCAGTAGTCTAAATCCCCGGTCGCGGGTAAGCACAGATACGCAGTATTTT.

This clone was observed a few times. The J gene is TRBJ1-1, the V gene TRBV18; D uncertain. The V gene lost 3 bases and the J gene lost 3 bases, with 8 bases spanning the gap. Germline CDR1 is KGHSH and CDR2 is LQKENI. This CDR3 region has 13 residues. CDR3 coding DNA: TGTGCCAGCTCACCGATGGGAGACACTGAAGCTTTCTTT. Amino acids: CASSPMGDTEAFF.

J is TRBJ1-2 and V is TRBV5-1, with 8 positions matching TRBD1. J gave up 4 bases and V 4 bases, and 9 bases lay outside the gene matches. In germline, CDR1 is SGHRS, CDR2 YFSETQ. CDR3 length: 15 amino acids. DNA for the CDR3: TGCGCCAGCAGCGTCACAGGGGGACGAAGCTATGGCTACACCTTC. It codes for CASSVTGGRSYGYTF.

V gene TRBV12-5 combines with J gene TRBJ2-7, with D possibly matching TRBD1 (6 bases). The V gene lost 4 bases and the J gene lost 1 base, with 14 bases spanning the gap. The CDR3 is 15 amino acids. Germline V gene lookup returns CDR1 LGHNT and CDR2 FRNRAP. This chain's CDR3 is CASGYRATSSYEQYF. In DNA form, the CDR3 reads TGTGCTAGTGGTTACAGGGCGACATCGTCCTACGAGCAGTACTTC.